This T cell receptor beta chain was identified during a study of blood T cell repertoires in COVID-19. Looking at the study overall: Researchers got acute and convalescent COVID-19 samples from the United States, Italy and Spain. Sample material is recorded as cDNA or gDNA derived from T cells, B-cell-depleted T cells, or PBMCs.

Under the authors' procedure: Scientists estimated how many nucleated cells there were by amplifying reference gene primers. Libraries were prepared by immunoSEQ multiplex PCR; TCRdb keeps only in-frame clonotypes and omits some of them. V, J and clone size reflect that table, while D and trimming were determined from the DNA. The sample includes 100,000 to 120,000 clones, 70% to 80% of them seen just once. With V trimmed by 0 bases and J by 4 bases, 3 bases remained unmatched. This CDR3 comprises 14 residues. Germline CDR1 reads SGHRS; CDR2 reads YFSETQ. Sequences were obtained from peripheral blood. V usage is TRBV5-1 and J usage is TRBJ2-7; 8 nucleotides line up with TRBD1. The TCR was taken from a woman aged 60-75 years with acute or convalescent COVID-19. The CDR3 sequence is CASSLERQGYEQYF. The CDR3 nucleotides are TGCGCCAGCAGCTTGGAGCGACAGGGGTACGAGCAGTACTTC.